This T cell receptor beta chain was identified in a study of tumor-infiltrating lymphocytes in primary liver carcinoma. Across the whole study: About 3.5 to 8 million productive TCRbeta reads were obtained from the samples, with similar numbers across tissue types.

Starting material for RNA and DNA co-extraction consisted of roughly 19-34 mg of unsorted bulk tissue. Study-wide points: Among top clones, only about 7-24% appeared in all five tumor regions.

TCR beta cDNA came from roughly 0.45 ug total RNA, primed with a constant-region primer. Sequencing libraries for TCR beta derived from three nested multiplex PCR rounds that used slightly modified ARM-PCR. The first two PCR rounds used TRBV1-TRBV30 forward primers with a C-beta reverse primer, around 10 cycles each. Each CDR3 protein is one row after TCRdb ran MiXCR on the multiplex PCR reads. The table records nearly 50,000 distinct CDR3 sequences, around 79% of them present only once. Turning to this clonotype: The antigen is not known. Without the conserved terminal phenylalanine or tryptophan, this CDR3 likely stems from a read error.

In germline, CDR1 is SGHNT, CDR2 YYREEE (reference sequence). The CDR3 has 14 amino acids. V was shortened by 4 bases and J by 4 bases, with 12 bases between the two germline ends. Sequences were obtained from liver tumor tissue from sampling region 3. The subset here: tumor region T3, left-lateral pole. The rearrangement joins TRBV5-4 to TRBJ2-4; D perhaps matches TRBD2 (5 bases). This receptor was obtained from a man aged 40-49 years with primary liver carcinoma and hepatitis B virus infection. The CDR3 region has the DNA TGTGCCAGCAGCCTATCTCTAGCTAAAAACATTCAGTACTTA. This encodes CASSLSLAKNIQYL.